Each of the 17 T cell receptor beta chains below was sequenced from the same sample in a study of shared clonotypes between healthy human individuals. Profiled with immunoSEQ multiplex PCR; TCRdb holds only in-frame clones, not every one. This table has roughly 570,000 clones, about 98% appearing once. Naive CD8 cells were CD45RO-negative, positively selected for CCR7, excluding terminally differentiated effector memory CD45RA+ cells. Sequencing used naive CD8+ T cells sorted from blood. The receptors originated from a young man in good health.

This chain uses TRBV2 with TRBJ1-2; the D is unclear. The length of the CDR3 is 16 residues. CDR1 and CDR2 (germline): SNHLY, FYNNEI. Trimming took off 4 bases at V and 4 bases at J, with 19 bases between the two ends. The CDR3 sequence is CASSVQLHRQPYGYTF. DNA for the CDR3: TGTGCCAGCAGTGTACAGCTCCATAGACAACCCTATGGCTACACCTTC.

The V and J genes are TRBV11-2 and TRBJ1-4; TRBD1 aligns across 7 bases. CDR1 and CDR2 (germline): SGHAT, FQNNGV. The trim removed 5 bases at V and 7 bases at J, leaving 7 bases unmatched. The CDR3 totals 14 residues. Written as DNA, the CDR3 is TGTGCCAGCAGCGTCACAGGGGAGGCTGAAAAACTGTTTTTT. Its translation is CASSVTGEAEKLFF.

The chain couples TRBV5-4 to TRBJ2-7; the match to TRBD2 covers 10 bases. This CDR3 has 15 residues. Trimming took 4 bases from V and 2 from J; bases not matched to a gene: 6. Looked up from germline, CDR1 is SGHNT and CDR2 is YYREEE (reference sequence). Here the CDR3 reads CASSPRTSGTYEQYF. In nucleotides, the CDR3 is TGTGCCAGCAGCCCCAGGACTAGCGGAACCTACGAGCAGTACTTC.

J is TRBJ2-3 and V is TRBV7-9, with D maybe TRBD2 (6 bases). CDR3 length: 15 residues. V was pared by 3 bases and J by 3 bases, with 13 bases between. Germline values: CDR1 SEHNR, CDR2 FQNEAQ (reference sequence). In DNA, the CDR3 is TGTGCCAGCAGCTTCGACCGGGAGCGTACAGATACGCAGTATTTT. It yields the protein CASSFDRERTDTQYF.

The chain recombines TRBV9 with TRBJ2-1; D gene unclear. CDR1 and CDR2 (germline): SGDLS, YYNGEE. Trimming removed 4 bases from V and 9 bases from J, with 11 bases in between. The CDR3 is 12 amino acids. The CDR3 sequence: CASSLSKTEQFF. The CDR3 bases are TGTGCCAGCAGCCTATCTAAGACTGAGCAGTTCTTC.

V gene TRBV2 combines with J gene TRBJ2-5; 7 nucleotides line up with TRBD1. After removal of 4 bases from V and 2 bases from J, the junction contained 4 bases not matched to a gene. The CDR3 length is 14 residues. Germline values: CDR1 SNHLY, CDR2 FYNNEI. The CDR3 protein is CASSATGQQETQYF. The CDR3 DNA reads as TGTGCCAGCAGTGCCACGGGACAGCAAGAGACCCAGTACTTC.

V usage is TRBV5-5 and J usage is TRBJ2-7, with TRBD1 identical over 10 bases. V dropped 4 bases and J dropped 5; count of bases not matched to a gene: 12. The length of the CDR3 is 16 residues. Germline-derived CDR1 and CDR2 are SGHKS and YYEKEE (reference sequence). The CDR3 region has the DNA TGTGCCAGCAGCGCTACCGGGACAGGGGCTATCCACGAGCAGTACTTC. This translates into CASSATGTGAIHEQYF.

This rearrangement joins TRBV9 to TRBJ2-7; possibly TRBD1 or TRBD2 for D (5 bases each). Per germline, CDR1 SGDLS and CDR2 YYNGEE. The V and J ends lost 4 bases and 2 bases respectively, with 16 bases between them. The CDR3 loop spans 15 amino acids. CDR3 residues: CASSPRRDPTYEQYF. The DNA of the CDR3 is TGTGCCAGCAGCCCGCGCCGGGACCCAACCTACGAGCAGTACTTC. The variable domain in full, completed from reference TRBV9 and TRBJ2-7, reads DSGVTQTPKHLITATGQRVTLRCSPRSGDLSVYWYQQSLDQGLQFLIQYYNGEERAKGNILERFSAQQFPDLHSELNLSSLELGDSALYFCASSPRRDPTYEQYFGPGTRLTVT.

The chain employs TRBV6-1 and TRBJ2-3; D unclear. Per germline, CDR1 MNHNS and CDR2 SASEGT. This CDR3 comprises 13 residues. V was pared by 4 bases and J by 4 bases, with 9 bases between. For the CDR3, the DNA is TGTGCCAGCAGTGTGTTTGGGTCAGATACGCAGTATTTT. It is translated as CASSVFGSDTQYF.

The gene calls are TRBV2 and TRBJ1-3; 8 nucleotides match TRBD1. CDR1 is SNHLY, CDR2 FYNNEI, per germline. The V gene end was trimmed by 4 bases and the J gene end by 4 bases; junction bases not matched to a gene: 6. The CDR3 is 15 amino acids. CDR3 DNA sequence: TGTGCCAGCAGTGTCGGCCAGGGGGCGGGAAACACCATATATTTT. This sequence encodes CASSVGQGAGNTIYF.

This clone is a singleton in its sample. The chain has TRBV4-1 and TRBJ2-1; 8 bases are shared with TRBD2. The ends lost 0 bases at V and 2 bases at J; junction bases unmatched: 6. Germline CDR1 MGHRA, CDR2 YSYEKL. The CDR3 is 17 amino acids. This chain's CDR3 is CASSQDLTSGTYNEQFF. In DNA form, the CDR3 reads TGCGCCAGCAGCCAAGATCTAACTAGCGGAACCTACAATGAGCAGTTCTTC.

In nucleotides, the CDR3 is TGTGCCAGCAGCGACCGGGACAGGCTCACAGATACGCAGTATTTT. Its translation is CASSDRDRLTDTQYF. J is TRBJ2-3 and V is TRBV11-2, with 8 bases identical to TRBD1. CDR3 length equals 15 residues. V gave up 5 bases and J gave up 2 bases; unmatched junction bases: 6. Germline-derived CDR1 and CDR2 are SGHAT and FQNNGV. Together with reference TRBV11-2 and TRBJ2-3, the CDR3 gives the full variable domain: EAGVAQSPRYKIIEKRQSVAFWCNPISGHATLYWYQQILGQGPKLLIQFQNNGVVDDSQLPKDRFSAERLKGVDSTLKIQPAKLEDSAVYLCASSDRDRLTDTQYFGPGTRLTVL.

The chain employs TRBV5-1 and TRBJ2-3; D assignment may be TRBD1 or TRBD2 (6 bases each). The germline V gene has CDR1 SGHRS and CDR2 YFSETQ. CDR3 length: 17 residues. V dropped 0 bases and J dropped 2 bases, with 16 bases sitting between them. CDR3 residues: CASSLVNGGRNTDTQYF. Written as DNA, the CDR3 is TGCGCCAGCAGCTTGGTTAATGGGGGGCGGAACACAGATACGCAGTATTTT.

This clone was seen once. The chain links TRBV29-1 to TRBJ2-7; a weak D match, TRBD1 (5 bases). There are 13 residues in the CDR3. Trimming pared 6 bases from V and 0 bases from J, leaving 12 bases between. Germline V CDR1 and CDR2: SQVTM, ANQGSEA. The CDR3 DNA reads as TGCAGCGTCAGGGAACCGGGCTCCTACGAGCAGTACTTC. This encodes CSVREPGSYEQYF.

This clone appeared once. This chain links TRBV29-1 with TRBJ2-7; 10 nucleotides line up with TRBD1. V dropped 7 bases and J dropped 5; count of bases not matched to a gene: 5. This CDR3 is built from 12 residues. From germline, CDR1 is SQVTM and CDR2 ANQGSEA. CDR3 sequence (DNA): TGCAGCGGCGGACAGGGGGTTAACGAGCAGTACTTC. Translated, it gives CSGGQGVNEQYF.

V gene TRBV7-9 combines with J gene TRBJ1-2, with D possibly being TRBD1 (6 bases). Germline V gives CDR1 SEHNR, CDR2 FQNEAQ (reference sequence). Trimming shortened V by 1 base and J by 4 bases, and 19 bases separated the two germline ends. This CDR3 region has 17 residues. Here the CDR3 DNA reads TGTGCCAGCAGCTTAGTAGCCAGGGAACAGGGTGGCTATGGCTACACCTTC. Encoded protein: CASSLVAREQGGYGYTF. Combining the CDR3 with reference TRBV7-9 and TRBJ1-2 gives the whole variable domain DTGVSQNPRHKITKRGQNVTFRCDPISEHNRLYWYRQTLGQGPEFLTYFQNEAQLEKSRLLSDRFSAERPKGSFSTLEIQRTEQGDSAMYLCASSLVAREQGGYGYTFGSGTRLTVV.

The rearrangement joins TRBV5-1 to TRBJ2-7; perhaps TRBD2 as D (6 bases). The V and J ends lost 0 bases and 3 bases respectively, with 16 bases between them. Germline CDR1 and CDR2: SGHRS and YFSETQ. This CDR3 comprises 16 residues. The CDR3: CASSLGSGEVFYEQYF. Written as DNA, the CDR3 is TGCGCCAGCAGCTTGGGATCGGGAGAGGTTTTCTACGAGCAGTACTTC.